These T cell receptor beta chains were read from a single sample in a study of blood T cell repertoires in COVID-19. Produced via immunoSEQ multiplex PCR; TCRdb's table is partial and in-frame only. This table holds about 87,000 clones, roughly 80% found once. The specimen sequenced was peripheral blood. These receptors all come from a woman aged 80 or over with active or convalescent COVID-19. Both conserved end residues are part of each CDR3. The order of the fields is D gene, clone size, J gene, V gene, CDR3 DNA, CDR3 protein. A D gene is named only where the DNA matches it firmly. Some rows mark clone size as missing; the rest say once, few, many or name a class of expanded clone.

- - TRBJ2-1 TRBV6-5 TGTGCCAGCAGTTACGGGGGGTCGGATGAGCAGTTCTTC CASSYGGSDEQFF
TRBD1 - TRBJ2-7 TRBV7-3 TGTGCCAGCAGCCCATCGGGGACAGGGGAACAGTACTTC CASSPSGTGEQYF
- - TRBJ1-1 TRBV6-5 TGTGCCAGCAGTTCGCTCCGACCAGGGTTGACTGAAGCTTTCTTT CASSSLRPGLTEAFF
TRBD2 few TRBJ2-5 TRBV18 TGTGCCAGCTCGCGGGGGACCCAAGAGACCCAGTACTTC CASSRGTQETQYF
TRBD1 - TRBJ1-6 TRBV6-5 TGTGCCAGCACGGGGACAGGGGATTCACCCCTCCACTTT CASTGTGDSPLHF
- - TRBJ1-3 TRBV7-9 TGTGCCAGCAGCGGACGTATAACAGGCCTTTCTGGAAACACCATATATTTT CASSGRITGLSGNTIYF
TRBD1 - TRBJ1-5 TRBV10-3 TGTGCCATCAGTGGGGGACAGGGCGGTTTCCAGCCCCAGCATTTT CAISGGQGGFQPQHF
TRBD1 - TRBJ1-5 TRBV19 TGTGCCAGTAGTTTCGACAGGGGGAATCAGCCCCAGCATTTT CASSFDRGNQPQHF
TRBD1 few TRBJ1-2 TRBV6-1 TGTGCCAGCAGTGATCTGGGACAGGGGTGGTTTGGCTACACCTTC CASSDLGQGWFGYTF
TRBD1 - TRBJ1-5 TRBV14 TGTGCCAGCAGCCAAACAGGGGGCCTCAATCAGCCCCAGCATTTT CASSQTGGLNQPQHF
TRBD2 - TRBJ2-1 TRBV19 TGTGCCACCATGGCATCCCCAGCGGGAGGGCCAATAGGGTACAATGAGCAGTTCTTC CATMASPAGGPIGYNEQFF
- few TRBJ1-1 TRBV19 TGTGCCGTTACGGGGGGTTTGACTGAAGCTTTCTTT CAVTGGLTEAFF
- - TRBJ1-4 TRBV12-5 TGTGCTAGTGGTTCCGGGGATTTTAATGAAAAACTGTTTTTT CASGSGDFNEKLFF
TRBD1 - TRBJ1-2 TRBV5-1 TGCGCCAGCAGCTTCCTACAGGGGGCCCTCTATGGCTACACCTTC CASSFLQGALYGYTF
- few TRBJ2-7 TRBV11-2 TGTGCCAGCAGCTTAGAGGGCGGGAAAAGCTCCTACGAGCAGTACTTC CASSLEGGKSSYEQYF
- few TRBJ2-7 TRBV7-8 TGTGCCAGCAGCTCAGTAACAGGCTCCTACGAGCAGTACTTC CASSSVTGSYEQYF
- - TRBJ1-2 TRBV19 TGTGCCAGTAGTATACAGGGTATTTATGGCTACACCTTC CASSIQGIYGYTF
- - TRBJ1-5 TRBV11-2 TGTGCCAGCAGCTTATCGGGCAGGGGATGGGATCAGCCCCAGCATTTT CASSLSGRGWDQPQHF
- - TRBJ1-6 TRBV6-4 TGTGCCAGCAGTGACGGGGGCCGCTCCTATAATTCACCCCTCCACTTT CASSDGGRSYNSPLHF
- once TRBJ1-2 TRBV5-1 TGCGCCAGCAGAGCCCCCGCCAGGGATGGCTACACCTTC CASRAPARDGYTF
- - TRBJ1-1 TRBV14 TGTGCCAGCAGCCAAGATATAGGGGGAGCGAACACTGAAGCTTTCTTT CASSQDIGGANTEAFF
TRBD2 once TRBJ2-1 TRBV19 TGTGCCAGTAGTATCCGAAGTCTAGCGGGAGCCAATGAGCAGTTCTTC CASSIRSLAGANEQFF
- - TRBJ1-3 TRBV2 TGTGCCAGCAGGGATGGTACAGCTGGAAACACCATATATTTT CASRDGTAGNTIYF
- once TRBJ1-6 TRBV30 TGTGCCTGGAGTGTACCCGTAGATAATTCACCCCTCCACTTT CAWSVPVDNSPLHF
- - TRBJ2-3 TRBV4-1 TGCGCCAGCAGCCACGTGTTCGACAGCCCCACAGATACGCAGTATTTT CASSHVFDSPTDTQYF
TRBD1 - TRBJ2-5 TRBV7-2 TGTGCCAGCAGCTTAGGCACAGGGGGTCAAGAGACCCAGTACTTC CASSLGTGGQETQYF
- - TRBJ2-6 TRBV28 TGTGCCAGCAGCCCGACAGTACACTCTGGGGCCAACGTCCTGACTTTC CASSPTVHSGANVLTF
- - TRBJ2-1 TRBV2 TGTGCCAGCAGGACCAGGACTTACAATGAGCAGTTCTTC CASRTRTYNEQFF
- - TRBJ1-3 TRBV30 TGTGCCTGGAGCCTAGGGGTTATTGGAAACACCATATATTTT CAWSLGVIGNTIYF
- - TRBJ1-1 TRBV7-2 TGTGCCAGCAGCTTAGAGGTTGGGCTCGGCACTGAAGCTTTCTTT CASSLEVGLGTEAFF
TRBD2 - TRBJ2-1 TRBV6-5 TGTGCCAGCACGGGACTAGCGGACCTAATGGAGCAGTTCTTC CASTGLADLMEQFF
- - TRBJ2-1 TRBV7-2 TGTGCCAGCAGCTTAGTCTCAGGGTTCCCCCACAATGAGCAGTTCTTC CASSLVSGFPHNEQFF
TRBD1 - TRBJ1-3 TRBV12-5 TGTGCTAGTGGTACCACGGGACAGGGAAACACCATATATTTT CASGTTGQGNTIYF
TRBD1 - TRBJ1-3 TRBV28 TGTGCCAGCAGGGACAGGGAGGACACCATATATTTT CASRDREDTIYF
TRBD1 few TRBJ2-7 TRBV29-1 TGCAGCGTGGAGGGACAGGGAGCCTACGAGCAGTACTTC CSVEGQGAYEQYF
TRBD2 - TRBJ2-5 TRBV7-3 TGTGCCAGCAGCTTATTGACGGGGGGGGGAGAGACCCAGTACTTC CASSLLTGGGETQYF
TRBD1 - TRBJ2-7 TRBV5-1 TGCGCCACCTCACGGGACAGGGAAGTCTACGAGCAGTACTTC CATSRDREVYEQYF
TRBD2 - TRBJ2-1 TRBV2 TGTGCCAGCAGGCGTCTAGCGGGGCTAAATGAGCAGTTCTTC CASRRLAGLNEQFF
- - TRBJ2-7 TRBV7-2 TGTGCCAGCAGAAGATTTGCCGACAGCTCCTACGAGCAGTACTTC CASRRFADSSYEQYF
TRBD1 few TRBJ1-6 TRBV19 TGTGCCAGTAGTATAGGTGACAGGGCTAATTCACCCCTCCACTTT CASSIGDRANSPLHF
TRBD2 - TRBJ2-1 TRBV5-4 TGTGCCAGCGGGACTAGCGGGGGGACCTACAATGAGCAGTTCTTC CASGTSGGTYNEQFF
TRBD1 - TRBJ2-1 TRBV19 TGTGCCAGTAGTATAGGTTCAGGGGGCCTCTACAATGAGCAGTTCTTC CASSIGSGGLYNEQFF
- - TRBJ1-1 TRBV13 TGTGCCAGCAGCGCTGGGGCCACTGAAGCTTTCTTT CASSAGATEAFF
TRBD2 - TRBJ2-3 TRBV2 TGTGCCAGCACCGGGACTACAAGCACAGATACGCAGTATTTT CASTGTTSTDTQYF
- once TRBJ1-5 TRBV1 TGCACCAGCAGCCAATCCGGGACAGGTAGAGAAGATCAGCCCCAGCATTTT CTSSQSGTGREDQPQHF
- - TRBJ1-6 TRBV6-2/TRBV6-3 TGTGCCAGCAGTAGGGGAACCTATAATTCACCCCTCCACTTT CASSRGTYNSPLHF
- - TRBJ2-6 TRBV3-1/TRBV3-2 TGTGCCAGCAGCCAAGATTGGGCGGGCGGGGCCAACGTCCTGACTTTC CASSQDWAGGANVLTF
TRBD2 - TRBJ2-7 TRBV6-5 TGTGCCAGCAGTTACTCGGGGACTAACTACGAGCAGTACTTC CASSYSGTNYEQYF
TRBD1 - TRBJ1-2 TRBV14 TGTGCCAGCAGCCAAGATATCGGGACAGTCTATGGCTACACCTTC CASSQDIGTVYGYTF
TRBD1 - TRBJ1-5 TRBV7-9 TGTGCCAGCAGCTTCGTAGGACAGGGGCATCAGCCCCAGCATTTT CASSFVGQGHQPQHF
- - TRBJ1-1 TRBV6-6 TGTGCCAGCAGTTACTTGGGGGCCGAGATAGGGGTTTTGGCTTTCTTT CASSYLGAEIGVLAFF
TRBD2 - TRBJ2-5 TRBV6-2/TRBV6-3 TGTGCCAGCAGTTCCCCAGCGGGGGGATTCCAAGAGACCCAGTACTTC CASSSPAGGFQETQYF
TRBD1 - TRBJ1-5 TRBV19 TGTGCCAGTAGCCGCCAGGGGGCCGGCAATCAGCCCCAGCATTTT CASSRQGAGNQPQHF
TRBD1 few TRBJ1-3 TRBV19 TGTGCCAGTAGTCCCAGACAGGGAGCGGACACCATATATTTT CASSPRQGADTIYF
TRBD1 - TRBJ2-7 TRBV19 TGTGCCAGTAGGACCGGGACAGGACCCCACGAGCAGTACTTC CASRTGTGPHEQYF
- - TRBJ1-2 TRBV27 TGTGCCAGCAGTTTCGGAGGGGCAAGCTACACCTTC CASSFGGASYTF
- - TRBJ1-6 TRBV19 TGTGCCAGCGTCAATTCAGGGAATAATTCACCCCTCCACTTT CASVNSGNNSPLHF
- - TRBJ1-1 TRBV6-2/TRBV6-3 TGTGCCAGCAGTGACTACAGGGAAACTGAAGCTTTCTTT CASSDYRETEAFF
TRBD1 - TRBJ2-5 TRBV18 TGTGCCAGCTCAAGCCCACAGGGGAAGGAGACCCAGTACTTC CASSSPQGKETQYF
TRBD1 - TRBJ2-7 TRBV30 TGTGCCTGGAGGCAGGGACAGATGCTCTCCTACGAGCAGTACTTC CAWRQGQMLSYEQYF